This TCR beta chain is drawn from a study of blood T cell repertoires in COVID-19. Participant age was roughly 18 to 89 years, and participants resided in roughly 24 US areas. Assignment of participants to cohorts was predicated upon participant-reported clinical history. In Cohort 3, a recovered donor had either two negative PCRs, clearance, or symptom resolution. Using immunoSEQ multiplex PCR, the repertoire was profiled, and TCRdb retains in-frame clones only, with some absent. The table has 200,000 to 250,000 clones, 82% seen once; the top ten hold approximately 3.6%. CDR1 and CDR2 from the germline V gene are KGHSH and LQKENI. This CDR3 has 14 residues. V lost 4 bases and J 5 bases, leaving 15 bases between the germline ends.

The specimen was PBMCs or T cells enriched from blood (not recorded which). V gene TRBV18 combines with J gene TRBJ2-7, with TRBD2 as a possible D gene (5 bases). The clonotype originates from a woman aged 55-69 years who had recovered from COVID-19. CDR3: CASSRRGLPNEQYF. CDR3 DNA: TGTGCCAGCTCACGCCGCGGGCTGCCCAACGAGCAGTACTTC.